What follows are 12 T cell receptor beta chains derived from one specimen sequenced in a study of PD-L1 blockade in urothelial cancer. Measured with immunoSEQ multiplex PCR; TCRdb has only the in-frame clones, and not every one. The sample records about 72,000 clones, around 84% being singletons. Source: PBMCs, taken around atezolizumab (anti-PD-L1) treatment. Every receptor here comes from a man in his 70s with urothelial cancer.

The V gene is TRBV9, the J gene TRBJ2-5; D might be TRBD2 (6 bases). Germline values: CDR1 SGDLS, CDR2 YYNGEE. The CDR3 is made up of 17 amino acids. V was cut by 2 bases and J by 0 bases, with 17 bases left in between. The CDR3 protein is CASSVGLAGPNQETQYF. In DNA, the CDR3 is TGTGCCAGCAGCGTGGGTTTGGCGGGGCCTAACCAAGAGACCCAGTACTTC.

The chain uses TRBV21-1 and TRBJ2-1; TRBD2, the table's D call, was not compared with the DNA. TRBV21-1 is given as a pseudogene. CDR3 length: 13 amino acids. The CDR3 sequence is CASRLRGLDEQFF. The DNA for the CDR3 is TGTGCCAGCAGACTGCGCGGGTTGGATGAGCAGTTCTTC.

This chain connects TRBV11-2 to TRBJ1-5; D unclear. This CDR3 is built from 13 residues. V lost 2 bases and J lost 7, with 9 bases in between. The germline gives CDR1 SGHAT, CDR2 FQNNGV. CDR3 in DNA: TGTGCCAGCAGCTTACAGGCCAGCCAGCCCCAGCATTTT. It translates to CASSLQASQPQHF.

This clone was recorded once. The chain joins TRBV6-1 to TRBJ2-1, with 11 bases aligning to TRBD1. The CDR3 length is 14 residues. With 2 bases clipped from V and 8 bases from J, the junction kept 2 bases outside the gene matches. Germline CDR1 MNHNS, CDR2 SASEGT. The CDR3 nucleotides read TGTGCCAGCAGTGAACGGACAGGGGGCTATGAGCAGTTCTTC. Translating gives CASSERTGGYEQFF.

The chain employs TRBV28 and TRBJ2-1, with D perhaps matching TRBD2 (6 bases). Per the germline V gene, CDR1 is MDHEN and CDR2 is SYDVKM. This CDR3 has 15 residues. Trimming left V 3 bases short and J 0 bases short, with 9 bases between. In DNA, the CDR3 is TGTGCCAGCAGTTTTTACGGGAGCTCCTACAATGAGCAGTTCTTC. This translates into CASSFYGSSYNEQFF.

The chain has TRBV6-1 and TRBJ2-7; TRBD2 matches 11 bases. From germline, CDR1 is MNHNS and CDR2 SASEGT. This CDR3 contains 15 residues. Trimming took 4 bases from V and 2 from J; bases not matched to a gene: 4. CDR3 residues: CASSVLAGDAYEQYF. The CDR3 DNA sequence: TGTGCCAGCAGTGTACTAGCGGGAGACGCCTACGAGCAGTACTTC.

The chain combines TRBV7-9 with TRBJ1-5; 7 bases are shared with TRBD1. CDR1 is SEHNR, CDR2 FQNEAQ, per germline (reference sequence). Germline trimming cut 1 base from V and 7 bases from J; bases unmatched to any gene: 4. This CDR3 has 14 residues. The chain's CDR3 is CASSLDLQGQPQHF. The CDR3 DNA reads TGTGCCAGCAGCTTAGACCTACAGGGGCAGCCCCAGCATTTT.

V usage is TRBV5-1 and J usage is TRBJ2-7, with 7 bases lining up with TRBD1. This CDR3 has 16 amino acids. Germline V lookup: CDR1 SGHRS, CDR2 YFSETQ. With V trimmed by 0 bases and J by 0 bases, 6 bases remained unmatched. CDR3 region: CASSLDSGTASYEQYF. Here the CDR3 DNA reads TGCGCCAGCAGCTTGGATTCCGGGACAGCCTCCTACGAGCAGTACTTC.

CDR3 DNA sequence: TGTGCCAGCAGTGGAGAGAGTCCTAGCGGACTCTACAATGAGCAGTTCTTC. Translation gives CASSGESPSGLYNEQFF. V usage is TRBV2 and J usage is TRBJ2-1; 7 nucleotides agree with TRBD2. This CDR3 contains 17 residues. V shed 4 bases and J 3 bases; nucleotides not matched to a gene: 12. CDR1 and CDR2 (germline): SNHLY, FYNNEI.

The chain is built from TRBV6-5 and TRBJ2-5, with D hard to call. The germline V gene encodes CDR1 MNHEY and CDR2 SVGAGI. V lost 2 bases, J lost 5 bases, and 15 bases lay in between. This CDR3 contains 15 residues. The CDR3 region is CASSYRKLDRETQYF. For the CDR3, the DNA is TGTGCCAGCAGTTACCGAAAGCTCGATCGTGAGACCCAGTACTTC.

V is TRBV5-4 and J is TRBJ2-7, with 8 bases identical to TRBD2. The junction had 14 bases not matched to a gene; V was cut back by 7 bases and J by 5 bases. The CDR3 runs to 15 residues. Germline V gives CDR1 SGHNT, CDR2 YYREEE (reference sequence). Written as DNA, the CDR3 is TGTGCCAGCGCGACCCGGACTAGCAGTATCCACGAGCAGTACTTC. Translating it yields CASATRTSSIHEQYF.

The rearrangement links TRBV15 to TRBJ2-6, with D tentatively TRBD1 (5 bases). CDR1 and CDR2 from the germline V gene are LNHNV and YYDKDF (reference sequence). V was trimmed by 2 bases and J by 0 bases, leaving 8 bases between them. This CDR3 is built from 16 residues. CDR3 loop: CATSRRGISGANVLTF. The CDR3, as DNA: TGTGCCACCAGCAGAAGGGGTATCTCTGGGGCCAACGTCCTGACTTTC.